This T cell receptor (beta chain) was identified in a study of T cell responses to AZD1222 COVID-19 vaccine. The CDR3 runs 14 residues. Method: immunoSEQ multiplex PCR; TCRdb's copy keeps in-frame clones and lacks some. Among around 180,000 clones listed, 87% were seen once. Sequencing was performed on peripheral blood, taken on day 0 of AZD1222 vaccination. The V call is TRBV21-1, the J call TRBJ1-5. TRBV21-1 counts as a pseudogene. The sequence came from an adult in good health. CDR3 nucleotides: TGTGCCAGCAGCAAAGGGGGGAGAAGGCAGCCCCAGCATTTT. This translates into CASSKGGRRQPQHF.